This T cell receptor beta chain emerged from a study of blood T cell repertoires in COVID-19. Whole-study context: Acute and convalescent COVID-19 specimens originated in the United States, Italy and Spain. T cells, B-cell-depleted T cells, or PBMCs provided the cDNA or gDNA that served as material.

CDR1 and CDR2 from the germline V gene are SGHKS and YYEKEE (reference sequence). The length of the CDR3 is 14 residues. V was shortened by 5 bases and J by 6 bases, with 14 bases between the two germline ends. In the authors' methods: Reference gene primer amplification in the assay estimated nucleated cell counts. Data came from immunoSEQ multiplex PCR; TCRdb stores just in-frame clones and leaves some out. V, J and clone size are taken as reported in that table, and D and trimming were inferred from the DNA itself. The sample comprises some 200,000 clones, about 89% of which are singletons, and 2.5% to 4% rests with the top ten.

Sequenced sample: peripheral blood. This sequence originates from a man in his sixties or seventies with acute or convalescent COVID-19. The J gene is TRBJ1-4, the V gene TRBV5-5; D remains ambiguous. The CDR3, as DNA: TGTGCCAGCAGATACCAGGCTTCCGATGAAAAACTGTTTTTT. Amino acid sequence: CASRYQASDEKLFF.